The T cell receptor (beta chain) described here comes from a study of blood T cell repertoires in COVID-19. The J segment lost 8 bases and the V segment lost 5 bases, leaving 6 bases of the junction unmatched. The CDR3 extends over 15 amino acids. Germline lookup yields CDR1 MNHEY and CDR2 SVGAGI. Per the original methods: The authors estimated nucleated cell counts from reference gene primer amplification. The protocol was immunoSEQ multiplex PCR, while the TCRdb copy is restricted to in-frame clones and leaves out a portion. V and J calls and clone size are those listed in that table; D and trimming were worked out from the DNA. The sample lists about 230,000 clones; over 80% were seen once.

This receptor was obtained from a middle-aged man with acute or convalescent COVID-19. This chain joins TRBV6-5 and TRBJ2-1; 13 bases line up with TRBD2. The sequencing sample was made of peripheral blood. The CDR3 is CASSTGTSGIYEQFF. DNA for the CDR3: TGTGCCAGCAGTACCGGGACTAGCGGGATTTATGAGCAGTTCTTC.